This T cell receptor (beta chain) was captured by sequencing in a study of control samples from healthy donors and cancer patients. V shed 4 bases, J shed 1 base, and the junction held 4 bases outside the gene matches. The CDR3 is 14 residues long. CDR1 SGHTA and CDR2 FQGNSA come from the germline V gene. This table comes from immunoSEQ multiplex PCR, and its TCRdb copy is limited to in-frame clones, with some not included. The sample has about 59,000 clones; 92% are singletons. Sequenced input: PBMCs. This receptor was identified in a man aged 40-55 years with colorectal cancer. This chain joins TRBV7-2 and TRBJ2-7; 7 bases are a match to TRBD1. CDR3 DNA sequence: TGTGCCAGCAGCTCAGGACAGGCATCCTACGAGCAGTACTTC. Translating it yields CASSSGQASYEQYF.